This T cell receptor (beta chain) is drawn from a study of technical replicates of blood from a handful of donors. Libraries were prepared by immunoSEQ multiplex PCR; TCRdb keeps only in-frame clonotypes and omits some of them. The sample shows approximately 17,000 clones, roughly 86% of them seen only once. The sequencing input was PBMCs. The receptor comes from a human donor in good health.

The CDR3 loop is CASSPQGAGETQYF. The CDR3 nucleotides are TGTGCCAGCAGTCCCCAGGGGGCTGGGGAGACCCAGTACTTC. V gene TRBV28 combines with J gene TRBJ2-5, with 8 positions matching TRBD1. V trimming: 5 bases; J trimming: 5 bases; junction bases outside the gene matches: 7. Germline V gene sequence: CDR1 MDHEN, CDR2 SYDVKM. The CDR3 loop spans 14 amino acids.